The rows below give T cell receptor beta chains drawn from one sample of a study of shared clonotypes between healthy human individuals. Profiling relied on immunoSEQ multiplex PCR, and the TCRdb table lists in-frame clones only, not all of them. The table lists a few million clones, 90% to 95% of them singletons. The sequenced sample consisted of naive CD8+ T cells from PBMCs. These receptors were collected from a man between 18 and 29 years old in good health. Some clones in this sample may be carry-over from other donors' samples. The CDR3 runs from the conserved cysteine through the conserved F or W. The D gene is left open where the match is weak. Not every row has a clone size; where given, it reads once, few, many or a size class.

>-|-|TRBJ2-2|TRBV7-8
TGTGCCAGCAGCCTCCTGTCCGGGGAGCTGTTTTTT
CASSLLSGELFF
>-|-|TRBJ2-7|TRBV28
TGTGCCAGCAGTTTAGTCCGGACCTACGAGCAGTACTTC
CASSLVRTYEQYF
>-|-|TRBJ1-1|TRBV7-6
TGTGCCAGCAGCTTCTATAACCGGGACCCCGGGGCTGAAGCTTTCTTT
CASSFYNRDPGAEAFF
>-|-|TRBJ1-5|TRBV7-8
TGTGCCAGCAGCTTAGTGACAGGTTATAGCAATCAGCCCCAGCATTTT
CASSLVTGYSNQPQHF
>-|-|TRBJ2-3|TRBV9
TGTGCCAGCAGCACCCAGGACTGGGTCATGGATACGCAGTATTTT
CASSTQDWVMDTQYF
>-|TRBD1|TRBJ1-2|TRBV9
TGTGCCAGCAGCGTAGGCAGGGGGCAAAACTATGGCTACACCTTC
CASSVGRGQNYGYTF
>-|-|TRBJ2-5|TRBV14
TGTGCCAGCAGCCGTCGCGGGTGGCAAGAGACCCAGTACTTC
CASSRRGWQETQYF
>-|TRBD2|TRBJ2-7|TRBV9
TGTGCCAGCAGCGCCATAGCGGGACCAACCTACGAGCAGTACTTC
CASSAIAGPTYEQYF
>-|TRBD1|TRBJ2-7|TRBV29-1
TGCAGCGTTGAGGACAGGTATTCCTACGAGCAGTACTTC
CSVEDRYSYEQYF
>-|-|TRBJ2-2|TRBV5-6
TGTGCCAGCAGCTTGAGCGGATACGGGATCACCGGGGAGCTGTTTTTT
CASSLSGYGITGELFF
>-|-|TRBJ2-2|TRBV27
TGTGCCAGCACCTTGTCGTTCGAGGCCGGGGAGCTGTTTTTT
CASTLSFEAGELFF
>-|TRBD1|TRBJ2-7|TRBV4-1
TGCGCCAGCAGCCATACAGGGGGTCAGAGGGAGCAGTACTTC
CASSHTGGQREQYF
>-|TRBD2|TRBJ2-1|TRBV28
TGTGCCAGCAGTTTCGAAACTTTTCCGGGACTAGTTAACAATGAGCAGTTCTTC
CASSFETFPGLVNNEQFF
>-|-|TRBJ2-7|TRBV7-2
TGTGCCAGCAGCGTACGACCAAGGGAGAGTTCATACGAGCAGTACTTC
CASSVRPRESSYEQYF
>-|-|TRBJ2-2|TRBV28
TGTGCCAGCAGTTTGATCGGGAACACCGGGGAGCTGTTTTTT
CASSLIGNTGELFF
>-|-|TRBJ1-2|TRBV11-2
TGTGCCAGCAGCTTAATCAAGGCCGGGGTTTATGGCTACACCTTC
CASSLIKAGVYGYTF
>-|TRBD1|TRBJ1-4|TRBV19
TGTGCCACAAGTTGGGGACAGGCCCCTGAAAAACTGTTTTTT
CATSWGQAPEKLFF
>-|-|TRBJ1-5|TRBV27
TGTGCCAGCAGTTTAATACAGGGAGATCAGCCCCAGCATTTT
CASSLIQGDQPQHF
>-|-|TRBJ1-2|TRBV19
TGTGCCAGTAATAATCCCTACGGGGTAGAGGACTATGGCTACACCTTC
CASNNPYGVEDYGYTF
>-|-|TRBJ2-2|TRBV7-7
TGTGCCAGCAGCCCGGGACCCTACACCGGGGAGCTGTTTTTT
CASSPGPYTGELFF
>-|TRBD1|TRBJ1-1|TRBV19
TGTGCCAGTAGTACTCCAGGGGGAGGCGAAGCTTTCTTT
CASSTPGGGEAFF
>once|TRBD2|TRBJ2-1|TRBV27
TGTGCCAGCAGTTTGGGGCCTGAGACTAGCGTGGATGAGCAGTTCTTC
CASSLGPETSVDEQFF
>-|-|TRBJ1-4|TRBV5-1
TGCGCCAGCAGCTCCAACAGTGCAACTAATGAAAAACTGTTTTTT
CASSSNSATNEKLFF
>-|TRBD2|TRBJ2-5|TRBV2
TGTGCCAGCAGGCCGGGGACTAGGGAGACCCAGTACTTC
CASRPGTRETQYF
>-|-|TRBJ2-7|TRBV13
TGTGCCAGCAGCTTTGGTTCAGGGTACGAGCAGTACTTC
CASSFGSGYEQYF